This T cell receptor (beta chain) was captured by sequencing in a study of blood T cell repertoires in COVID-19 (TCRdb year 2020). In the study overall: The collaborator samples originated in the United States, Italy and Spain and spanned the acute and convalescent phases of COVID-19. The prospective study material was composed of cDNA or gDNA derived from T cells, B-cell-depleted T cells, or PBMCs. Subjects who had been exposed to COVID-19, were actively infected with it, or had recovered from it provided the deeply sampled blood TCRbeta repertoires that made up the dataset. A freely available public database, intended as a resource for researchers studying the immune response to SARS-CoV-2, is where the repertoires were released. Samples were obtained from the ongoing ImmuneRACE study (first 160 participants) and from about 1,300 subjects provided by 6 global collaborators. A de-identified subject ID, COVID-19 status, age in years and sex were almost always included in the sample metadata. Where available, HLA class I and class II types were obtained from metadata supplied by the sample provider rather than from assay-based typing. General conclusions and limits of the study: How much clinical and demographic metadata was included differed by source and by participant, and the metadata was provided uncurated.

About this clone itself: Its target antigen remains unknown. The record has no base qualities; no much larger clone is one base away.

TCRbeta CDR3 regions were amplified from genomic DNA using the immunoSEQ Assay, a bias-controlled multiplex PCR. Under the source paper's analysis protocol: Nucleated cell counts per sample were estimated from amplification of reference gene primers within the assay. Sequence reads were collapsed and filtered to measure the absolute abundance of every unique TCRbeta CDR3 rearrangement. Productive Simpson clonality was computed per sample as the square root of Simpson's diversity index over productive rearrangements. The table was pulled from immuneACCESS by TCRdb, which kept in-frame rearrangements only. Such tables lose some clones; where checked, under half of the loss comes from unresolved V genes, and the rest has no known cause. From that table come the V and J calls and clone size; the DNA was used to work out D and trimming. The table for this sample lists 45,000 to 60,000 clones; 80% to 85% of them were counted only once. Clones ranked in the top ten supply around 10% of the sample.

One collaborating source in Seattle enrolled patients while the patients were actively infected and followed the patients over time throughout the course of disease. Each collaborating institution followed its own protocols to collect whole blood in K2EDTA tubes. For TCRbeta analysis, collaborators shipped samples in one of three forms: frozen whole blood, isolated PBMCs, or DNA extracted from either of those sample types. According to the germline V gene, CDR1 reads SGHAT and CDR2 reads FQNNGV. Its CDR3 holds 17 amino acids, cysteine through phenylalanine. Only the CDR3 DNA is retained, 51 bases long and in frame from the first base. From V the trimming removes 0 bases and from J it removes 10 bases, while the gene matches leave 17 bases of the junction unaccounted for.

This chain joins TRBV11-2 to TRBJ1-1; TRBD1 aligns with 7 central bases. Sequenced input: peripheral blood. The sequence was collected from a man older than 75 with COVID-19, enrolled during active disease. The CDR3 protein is CASSLDLGRLGRGAAFF. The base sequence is TGTGCCAGCAGCTTAGATCTTGGGAGGTTGGGCAGGGGGGCAGCTTTCTTT.